This T cell receptor beta chain appears in the sequencing data of a study of T cell responses to AZD1222 COVID-19 vaccine (dated by TCRdb to about 2021). Some background on the complete study: TCR sequencing was performed for fewer than 250 trial participants, of whom about 200 were given two doses of AZD1222 and around 25 were given two doses of MenACWY control vaccine. Trial participants were enrolled by age into subgroups of 18-55, 56-69 and 70-plus years, and around 150, 28 and 57 TCR-sequenced participants, respectively, were included in these subgroups.

The sample's time point label, decoded: about 28 days (+/-7) after the second vaccine dose. AZD1222 recipients whose second dose came at about 4 weeks and those whose second dose came at about 12 weeks were combined into one group, since spike-specific TCR depth and breadth did not differ between the two schedules. Vaccinee samples came from UK trials COV001 and COV002, including a single-blind randomized controlled phase 2/3 trial of AZD1222 (ChAdOx1 nCoV-19) in healthy adults. For TCRbeta chain sequencing, PBMC samples from trial participants were taken at day 0 and at day 28 after the second dose. The cysteine opens and the phenylalanine closes a CDR3 of 16 amino acids. Only the CDR3 part of the read is kept: 48 bases, read in frame from the first base. V ends up 1 base short and J 9 bases short, with an unmatched junction base count of 15. CDR1 and CDR2 are drawn from the germline V gene (reference sequence): SEHNR, FQNEAQ.

As to this clone: Its antigen remains undetermined. One base away there is no much larger clone; base qualities are not given.

Study-level results and caveats: After two AZD1222 doses, both the breadth and the depth of spike-specific TCRs were significantly higher than at day 0 and than in MenACWY recipients. Participants were mostly white British and included more females than males, and it was suggested by the authors that clonal diversity may have been underestimated. Nearly half of unique spike-specific TCRs reportedly recognized epitopes outside regions mutated in the B.1.351 and B.1.1.7 variants. Because no day 14 peak-response samples were available, repertoires were characterized only after the peak T cell response. CD4 TCRs associated with the vaccine covered the entire spike protein, and the dominant responses were in regions 160-218 and 743-854. Only six AZD1222 recipients were SARS-CoV-2 seropositive at baseline, limiting conclusions about previously exposed vaccinees. The 56-69-year group was small, and its depth increase did not reach significance, likely because of low power.

The CDR3 regions of human TCRbeta chains were analyzed by immunosequencing. Per the authors' processing: Repertoire TCRs were checked for matches against a reference library of SARS-CoV-2-specific TCRs that had been generated using the MIRA antigen-specificity platform. Breadth was defined as the fraction of unique TCRs that were SARS-CoV-2-associated, and depth was defined as the fraction of total T cells that were SARS-CoV-2-associated. Using the MIRA data, every spike-specific TCR was mapped to the spike region that the TCR reacted to and assigned to either a CD4 or a CD8 class. Log10-transformed breadth and depth values were compared by one-way ANOVA with Sidak's multiple comparisons tests. TCRdb retrieved this table from immuneACCESS and kept in-frame rearrangements only. Not all clones are present; in checked studies, unresolved V genes account for under half, and no reason is known for the remainder. Clonal size and the V and J genes are those of that table, whereas D and trimming came from the DNA. This sample holds roughly 100,000 clones; about 91% were observed only once. The ten biggest clones cover approximately 40% of the sample.

The source was peripheral blood, collected 28 days after the second AZD1222 dose. Here the chain combines TRBV7-9 and TRBJ2-7; 7 junctional bases match TRBD1. The sequence derives from an adult who received the AZD1222 COVID-19 vaccine. CDR3 sequence: CASSLDQGVHRIRQYF. The DNA sequence is given as TGTGCCAGCAGCTTAGATCAGGGGGTCCATCGGATTAGGCAGTACTTC.